These 20 T cell receptor beta chains were sequenced from one sample in a study of cytomegalovirus exposure and HLA in healthy donors. Assay: immunoSEQ multiplex PCR; the TCRdb copy retains only in-frame clones and omits some. The profile covers about 73,000 clones, with approximately 94% appearing a single time and approximately 1% taken by the ten largest. The sequencing sample was made of PBMCs. These TCRs come from a woman under 30 in good health and CMV-seronegative.

CDR3 nucleotides: TGTGCCAGCAGTTACCCTACCGGGACTAGCGAAGATGAATACGAGCAGTACTTC. Translating it yields CASSYPTGTSEDEYEQYF. V and J are TRBV28 and TRBJ2-7; 10 bases line up with TRBD2. CDR1 and CDR2 from the germline V gene are MDHEN and SYDVKM. Unmatched junction bases numbered 16, after V lost 4 bases and J lost 4 bases. The CDR3 totals 18 residues.

The V call is TRBV11-2, the J call TRBJ2-1; 8 positions match TRBD2. J lost 5 bases, V lost 0 bases, and 15 bases had no gene match. CDR1 SGHAT and CDR2 FQNNGV come from the germline V gene. The CDR3 contains 19 residues. This CDR3 reads CASSLDRLPREVRNNEQFF. The CDR3 DNA is TGTGCCAGCAGCTTAGATCGCCTCCCGCGGGAGGTTAGGAACAATGAGCAGTTCTTC.

This clone has only one observation. Different DNA sequences within this sample yield the same CDR3. The CDR3 DNA sequence: TGTGCCAGCCGCCGGGGAGGCAATGAGCAGTTCTTC. Translation: CASRRGGNEQFF. The J gene is TRBJ2-1, the V gene TRBV27, with TRBD2 as a possible D gene (6 bases). Per germline, CDR1 MNHEY and CDR2 SMNVEV (reference sequence). Trimming pared 8 bases from V and 6 bases from J, leaving 11 bases between. This CDR3 region has 12 residues.

The CDR3 DNA reads TGTGCCAGCAGCTTGGCCGGAGCGGGGGCCTCCTACGAGCAGTACTTC. This codes for CASSLAGAGASYEQYF. This chain joins TRBV5-4 and TRBJ2-7; 8 positions match TRBD2. The CDR3 runs to 16 residues. Germline CDR1 and CDR2: SGHNT and YYREEE (reference sequence). The V segment lost 0 bases and the J segment 0 bases; nucleotides outside the gene matches: 5. The whole variable domain, remainder taken from reference TRBV5-4 and TRBJ2-7, is ETGVTQSPTHLIKTRGQQVTLRCSSQSGHNTVSWYQQALGQGPQFIFQYYREEENGRGNFPPRFSGLQFPNYSSELNVNALELDDSALYLCASSLAGAGASYEQYFGPGTRLTVT.

This clone was recorded once. The gene calls are TRBV7-2 and TRBJ2-7; possible D gene TRBD2, 7 bases. The V gene's germline CDR1 is SGHTA and CDR2 FQGNSA. There are 13 residues in the CDR3. The V end lost 6 bases, the J end lost 4 bases, and 13 bases lay between the germline ends. The CDR3 bases are TGTGCCAGCAGGCGGGGGCGCGAATACGAGCAGTACTTC. Protein sequence: CASRRGREYEQYF.

The CDR3 is CASTPRSGVAYEQYF. Here the CDR3 DNA reads TGTGCCAGCACCCCCCGCTCGGGGGTGGCCTACGAGCAGTACTTC. V usage is TRBV6-1 and J usage is TRBJ2-7; TRBD2 is a possible D gene (6 bases). This CDR3 spans 15 amino acids. Trimming removed 7 bases from V and 2 bases from J, with 18 bases in between. Germline lookup yields CDR1 MNHNS and CDR2 SASEGT.

The CDR3 loop is CAWSVGVGLLEYNEQFF. The DNA of the CDR3 is TGTGCCTGGAGTGTCGGGGTGGGACTCCTGGAGTACAATGAGCAGTTCTTC. V usage is TRBV30 and J usage is TRBJ2-1; D is possibly TRBD2 (6 bases). CDR3 size: 17 residues. Germline V CDR1 and CDR2: GTSNPN, SVGIG (reference sequence). V was cut by 0 bases and J by 4 bases, with 19 bases left in between.

This clone was recorded only once. This CDR3 reads CATSRDGTGAGGYTF. The CDR3 DNA sequence: TGTGCCACCAGCAGAGATGGGACAGGGGCCGGCGGCTACACCTTC. The rearrangement joins TRBV15 to TRBJ1-2, with 10 positions matching TRBD1. V lost 0 bases to trimming and J lost 8 bases; unmatched junction nucleotides: 6. Looked up from germline, CDR1 is LNHNV and CDR2 is YYDKDF (reference sequence). The CDR3 runs 15 residues.

V is TRBV11-2 and J is TRBJ2-7; 8 nucleotides align to TRBD2. The V and J ends lost 3 bases and 2 bases, in that order; junction bases with no gene match: 6. Per germline, CDR1 SGHAT and CDR2 FQNNGV. This CDR3 spans 15 amino acids. Here the CDR3 DNA reads TGTGCCAGCAGCTTTCGTGCGGGGGGCCCCTACGAGCAGTACTTC. Its translation is CASSFRAGGPYEQYF.

This clone appeared once. The chain links TRBV4-1 to TRBJ1-3; possibly TRBD1 for D (5 bases). CDR3 length: 14 amino acids. The germline CDR1 and CDR2 sequences are MGHRA and YSYEKL. Trimming removed 2 bases from V and 9 bases from J, with 14 bases in between. The CDR3 spells CASSQQGPTSTIYF. CDR3 DNA sequence: TGCGCCAGCAGCCAACAGGGTCCCACCAGCACCATATATTTT.

Regarding this clone: At the DNA level, this CDR3 is encoded by other sequences in the same sample as well. This chain links TRBV2 with TRBJ2-7, with 8 bases fitting TRBD1. CDR1 is SNHLY, CDR2 FYNNEI, per germline. V was clipped by 6 bases and J by 0 bases; unmatched bases: 4. This CDR3 contains 14 residues. The CDR3 nucleotides read TGTGCCAGCAGCGGACAGGGTAGCTCCTACGAGCAGTACTTC. It yields the protein CASSGQGSSYEQYF.

The chain is built from TRBV4-1 and TRBJ1-4; 11 bases are a match to TRBD1. CDR3 length equals 18 residues. V gave up 0 bases and J gave up 7 bases; unmatched junction bases: 10. Germline V gene data show CDR1 as MGHRA and CDR2 as YSYEKL. The CDR3 reads CASSQDTGTGGLGEKLFF. The CDR3 DNA sequence: TGCGCCAGCAGCCAAGATACCGGGACAGGGGGTTTAGGTGAAAAACTGTTTTTT.

In its sample, this clone was seen once. The chain combines TRBV28 with TRBJ2-2, with D possibly matching TRBD2 (6 bases). The CDR3 extends over 15 amino acids. V lost 8 bases and J 6 bases, leaving 19 bases between the germline ends. The V gene's germline CDR1 is MDHEN and CDR2 SYDVKM. CDR3 loop: CASQGQGLHPGELFF. Written as DNA, the CDR3 is TGTGCCAGCCAGGGCCAGGGACTTCACCCCGGGGAGCTGTTTTTT. Based on the CDR3 plus reference TRBV28 and TRBJ2-2, the full variable domain is DVKVTQSSRYLVKRTGEKVFLECVQDMDHENMFWYRQDPGLGLRLIYFSYDVKMKEKGDIPEGYSVSREKKERFSLILESASTNQTSMYLCASQGQGLHPGELFFGEGSRLTVL.

The rearrangement joins TRBV15 to TRBJ2-1; 8 bases line up with TRBD2. J lost 5 bases, V lost 1 base, and 19 bases had no gene match. The CDR3 spans 20 residues. Germline V gene data show CDR1 as LNHNV and CDR2 as YYDKDF (reference sequence). The CDR3 region has the DNA TGTGCCACCAGCAGAGTTTCGTCGAGAGTTCGGGGACTAGGAAACAATGAGCAGTTCTTC. It translates to CATSRVSSRVRGLGNNEQFF.

The CDR3 DNA reads as TGTGCCAGCAGCTTGCCACAGAACTATGGCTACACCTTC. The encoded protein is CASSLPQNYGYTF. V and J are TRBV5-6 and TRBJ1-2; the D is unclear. CDR1 is SGHDT and CDR2 is YYEEEE in the germline V gene. The CDR3 has 13 amino acids. Trimming removed 1 base at V and 2 bases at J, with 6 bases between.

This clone was counted once. The rearrangement joins TRBV7-6 to TRBJ2-7, with 8 bases matching TRBD2. The V and J ends lost 3 bases and 0 bases, in that order; junction bases with no gene match: 7. Germline V gene data show CDR1 as SGHVS and CDR2 as FNYEAQ. There are 16 residues in the CDR3. CDR3 amino acids: CASSLATSGSSYEQYF. CDR3 sequence (DNA): TGTGCCAGCAGCTTGGCTACTAGCGGATCCTCCTACGAGCAGTACTTC.

The genes are TRBV7-9 and TRBJ1-6; 7 bases are a match to TRBD1. The germline CDR1 and CDR2 sequences are SEHNR and FQNEAQ (reference sequence). The CDR3 sequence is 15 residues long. V dropped 4 bases and J dropped 0; count of bases not matched to a gene: 0. The CDR3 nucleotides read TGTGCCAGCAGCTGGACAGGCTCCTATAATTCACCCCTCCACTTT. Translated: CASSWTGSYNSPLHF.

V gene TRBV4-1 combines with J gene TRBJ2-6; weak D call: TRBD1 (6 bases). The V end lost 8 bases, the J end lost 0 bases, and 8 bases lay between the germline ends. Germline assignment: CDR1 MGHRA and CDR2 YSYEKL. The length of the CDR3 is 14 residues. The CDR3 region has the DNA TGCGCCAGCGGACAGAACTCTGGGGCCAACGTCCTGACTTTC. It is translated as CASGQNSGANVLTF.

This clone was seen once. The chain is built from TRBV28 and TRBJ2-1, with TRBD2 matching 11 bases. Germline trimming cut 7 bases from V and 4 bases from J; bases unmatched to any gene: 6. The V gene's germline CDR1 is MDHEN and CDR2 SYDVKM. This CDR3 has 15 amino acids. The CDR3 sequence is CASTLAGGLYNEQFF. The CDR3 nucleotides read TGTGCCAGCACCCTAGCGGGAGGTCTATACAATGAGCAGTTCTTC.

This clone has a handful of counts. The rearrangement links TRBV29-1 to TRBJ2-5, with D possibly being TRBD2 (5 bases). Trimming stripped 6 bases from V and 2 bases from J, with 22 bases between. The CDR3 loop spans 16 amino acids. Per germline, CDR1 SQVTM and CDR2 ANQGSEA. The CDR3 loop is CSVAWPSGGRQETQYF. CDR3 nucleotides: TGCAGCGTCGCTTGGCCCAGTGGCGGGCGACAAGAGACCCAGTACTTC.